The 2 T cell receptor beta chains below were found in one sample sequenced in a study of blood T cell repertoires in COVID-19. Here immunoSEQ multiplex PCR was the method, and the copy in TCRdb shows in-frame clones only, minus some. The sample carries approximately 330,000 clones, around 90% recorded once. The sequencing input was peripheral blood. These receptors were obtained from a man aged 25-40 years with COVID-19, enrolled during active disease.

This chain uses TRBV9 with TRBJ2-3; 10 nucleotides align to TRBD2. The V gene end was trimmed by 4 bases and the J gene end by 5 bases; junction bases not matched to a gene: 4. Germline V lookup: CDR1 SGDLS, CDR2 YYNGEE. The CDR3 has 14 residues. The CDR3 sequence: CASSYASGGDTQYF. DNA for the CDR3: TGTGCCAGCAGCTATGCTAGCGGGGGAGATACGCAGTATTTT.

The chain combines TRBV27 with TRBJ1-2; D might be TRBD1 (5 bases). Germline V gives CDR1 MNHEY, CDR2 SMNVEV (reference sequence). V was clipped by 5 bases and J by 0 bases, with 16 bases between them. The CDR3 consists of 16 residues. CDR3 nucleotide sequence: TGTGCCAGCAGTCCGAAACCGGACATCCCTAACTATGGCTACACCTTC. It is translated as CASSPKPDIPNYGYTF.